These T cell receptor beta chains were read from a single sample in a study of shared clonotypes between healthy human individuals. TCRdb's table, derived via immunoSEQ multiplex PCR, lists solely in-frame clones and lacks some. The data contain roughly 500,000 clones, almost 80% of them singletons. Sequencing input: PBMCs. The receptors shown here come from a woman aged 35 to 49 in good health. Some clones in this sample may be carry-over from other donors' samples. CDR3s include the opening cysteine and the closing phenylalanine or tryptophan. Fields, in order: clone size, D gene, V gene, J gene, CDR3 protein, CDR3 DNA. The D gene is left open where the match is weak. For some rows the clone size is stated as once, few or many, or as a class when expanded; others skip it.

clone size: .; D gene: .; V gene: TRBV7-9; J gene: TRBJ2-6; CDR3 protein: CASSRGARRVSGANVLTF; CDR3 DNA: TGTGCCAGCAGTCGAGGGGCCCGCAGGGTGTCTGGGGCCAACGTCCTGACTTTC
clone size: .; D gene: .; V gene: TRBV14; J gene: TRBJ2-5; CDR3 protein: CASSQVSETQYF; CDR3 DNA: TGTGCCAGCAGCCAAGTAAGTGAGACCCAGTACTTC
clone size: .; D gene: TRBD1; V gene: TRBV15; J gene: TRBJ2-3; CDR3 protein: CATTGTGRRDTQYF; CDR3 DNA: TGTGCCACTACCGGGACAGGACGAAGGGATACGCAGTATTTT
clone size: .; D gene: .; V gene: TRBV13; J gene: TRBJ2-1; CDR3 protein: CASSQTNLEGGRNEQFF; CDR3 DNA: TGTGCCAGCAGCCAAACGAACCTAGAGGGGGGTAGGAATGAGCAGTTCTTC
clone size: few; D gene: .; V gene: TRBV15; J gene: TRBJ2-7; CDR3 protein: CATSRDRLEDSYEQYF; CDR3 DNA: TGTGCCACCAGCAGAGATCGCCTTGAGGACAGCTACGAGCAGTACTTC
clone size: few; D gene: .; V gene: TRBV4-1; J gene: TRBJ1-5; CDR3 protein: CASSLGQLNQPQHF; CDR3 DNA: TGCGCCAGCAGCCTTGGACAGCTAAATCAGCCCCAGCATTTT
clone size: .; D gene: TRBD1; V gene: TRBV4-1; J gene: TRBJ1-4; CDR3 protein: CASSQSGQPSTNEKLFF; CDR3 DNA: TGCGCCAGCAGCCAATCGGGACAGCCTTCAACTAATGAAAAACTGTTTTTT
clone size: many; D gene: .; V gene: TRBV28; J gene: TRBJ2-3; CDR3 protein: CASSFSPGDSTDTQYF; CDR3 DNA: TGTGCCAGCAGTTTTAGTCCGGGGGACAGCACAGATACGCAGTATTTT
clone size: .; D gene: TRBD2; V gene: TRBV9; J gene: TRBJ2-3; CDR3 protein: CASSVGTSVSTDTQYF; CDR3 DNA: TGTGCCAGCAGCGTAGGGACTAGCGTTAGCACAGATACGCAGTATTTT
clone size: .; D gene: TRBD2; V gene: TRBV7-3; J gene: TRBJ2-1; CDR3 protein: CASSLTLSSGSSHEQFF; CDR3 DNA: TGTGCCAGCAGCCTGACCTTGTCTAGCGGGAGTAGTCATGAGCAGTTCTTC
clone size: once; D gene: .; V gene: TRBV5-4; J gene: TRBJ2-5; CDR3 protein: CASSLRRQGGQETQYF; CDR3 DNA: TGTGCCAGCAGCTTGCGGAGACAGGGAGGTCAAGAGACCCAGTACTTC
clone size: .; D gene: .; V gene: TRBV20-1; J gene: TRBJ2-1; CDR3 protein: CSVPGSWQFF; CDR3 DNA: TGCAGTGTCCCAGGTTCTTGGCAGTTCTTC
clone size: .; D gene: .; V gene: TRBV5-5; J gene: TRBJ2-1; CDR3 protein: CASSLAFHEQFF; CDR3 DNA: TGTGCCAGCAGCTTGGCGTTCCATGAGCAGTTCTTC
clone size: .; D gene: TRBD2; V gene: TRBV18; J gene: TRBJ2-7; CDR3 protein: CATGAGGFYEQYF; CDR3 DNA: TGTGCCACGGGAGCGGGAGGGTTCTACGAGCAGTACTTC
clone size: few; D gene: TRBD1; V gene: TRBV30; J gene: TRBJ1-2; CDR3 protein: CACLTGRYGYTF; CDR3 DNA: TGTGCCTGTTTGACAGGGAGGTATGGCTACACCTTC
clone size: .; D gene: TRBD2; V gene: TRBV27; J gene: TRBJ2-3; CDR3 protein: CASSRAGGITDTQYF; CDR3 DNA: TGTGCCAGCAGTAGAGCGGGGGGGATCACAGATACGCAGTATTTT
clone size: .; D gene: TRBD1; V gene: TRBV10-3; J gene: TRBJ2-7; CDR3 protein: CAIRGQGPYEQYF; CDR3 DNA: TGTGCCATCAGAGGACAGGGCCCTTACGAGCAGTACTTC
clone size: .; D gene: TRBD2; V gene: TRBV30; J gene: TRBJ2-1; CDR3 protein: CAWSPGTTTNEQFF; CDR3 DNA: TGTGCCTGGAGTCCCGGGACTACTACCAATGAGCAGTTCTTC
clone size: .; D gene: .; V gene: TRBV4-1; J gene: TRBJ2-3; CDR3 protein: CASSQGRGLPTHTDTQYF; CDR3 DNA: TGCGCCAGCAGCCAAGGGAGGGGTCTACCGACCCACACAGATACGCAGTATTTT
clone size: .; D gene: .; V gene: TRBV6-1; J gene: TRBJ2-7; CDR3 protein: CASSETGFSEQYF; CDR3 DNA: TGTGCCAGCAGTGAAACAGGGTTCTCCGAGCAGTACTTC
clone size: .; D gene: TRBD2; V gene: TRBV11-2; J gene: TRBJ2-5; CDR3 protein: CASSLASSGETQYF; CDR3 DNA: TGTGCCAGCAGCTTAGCGTCTAGCGGCGAGACCCAGTACTTC
clone size: .; D gene: .; V gene: TRBV11-2; J gene: TRBJ2-3; CDR3 protein: CASSPQMGAQYF; CDR3 DNA: TGTGCCAGCAGCCCACAGATGGGAGCGCAGTATTTT